This T cell receptor beta chain comes out of a study of vaccination effects on CD4 cells after COVID-19. Per germline, CDR1 SNHLY and CDR2 FYNNEI. This CDR3 is 15 amino acids long. The V gene end was trimmed by 6 bases and the J gene end by 7 bases; junction bases not matched to a gene: 9. Sequencing in the ViraFEST assay came after antigen-specific CD4+ T cells had been expanded with viral peptide pools, which were used to stimulate PBMC. Once cultured for 10 days, the cells underwent separation to obtain CD4+ T cells. Two doses of either BNT162b2 or mRNA-1273 were given to each participant. Points on this clone: What it recognizes is unknown.

Generated by immunoSEQ multiplex PCR, the TCRdb table keeps only in-frame clones and is missing some. This table has some 29,000 clones, 60% to 75% appearing once. The sequence was collected from a human donor who received a COVID-19 vaccine. J is TRBJ1-4 and V is TRBV2; 9 nucleotides agree with TRBD1. The sample consisted of CD4+ T cells from PBMCs cultured with HCoV-OC43 spike peptides, taken after COVID-19 vaccination. As to subset: HCoV-OC43 spike overlapping peptide pool stimulation. CDR3 in amino acids: CASRGTGSSGEKLFF. CDR3 nucleotide sequence: TGTGCCAGCAGGGGGACAGGGAGCTCTGGTGAAAAACTGTTTTTT.